This TCR beta chain was sequenced during a study of T cell responses to AZD1222 COVID-19 vaccine (dated by TCRdb to the early 2020s). Looking at the study overall: AZD1222 recipients with second doses at about 4 weeks or about 12 weeks were pooled, because spike-specific TCR depth and breadth did not differ between schedules. TCR sequencing covered more than 230 trial participants: 200 to 220 given two doses of AZD1222 and approximately 26 given two doses of MenACWY control vaccine. Trial participants were enrolled by age into 18-55, 56-69 and 70-plus year subgroups, with around 140, 26 and 57 TCR-sequenced participants respectively.

Broad study findings and their caveats: CD4 TCRs associated with the vaccine covered the entire spike protein, and the dominant responses were in regions 160-218 and 743-854. Nearly half of unique spike-specific TCRs reportedly recognized epitopes outside regions mutated in the B.1.351 and B.1.1.7 variants. The 56-69-year group was small, and its depth increase did not reach significance, likely because of low power. Spike-specific TCR breadth and depth rose significantly after two AZD1222 doses compared with day 0 and with MenACWY recipients. Because no day 14 peak-response samples were available, the repertoires could be characterized only after the peak T cell response. Most participants were white British and females outnumbered males, and the authors suggested that clonal diversity may have been underestimated. Conclusions about previously exposed vaccinees are limited, since just six AZD1222 recipients were seropositive for SARS-CoV-2 at baseline.

The germline V end is reduced by 6 bases and the J end by 1 base; junction bases left unmatched: 8. Spanning cysteine to phenylalanine, the CDR3 consists of 16 amino acids. The retained sequence is limited to the CDR3, 48 bases, with the frame set at the first base. According to the germline V gene (reference sequence), CDR1 reads LNHDA and CDR2 reads SQIVND. Notes on this clone: Its antigen is not yet known. Nothing much larger sits one base from this clone, and base qualities are not available.

The intended sense of this specimen's time point label: baseline before first vaccination. Vaccinee samples came from UK trials COV001 and COV002, including a single-blind randomized controlled phase 2/3 trial of AZD1222 (ChAdOx1 nCoV-19) in healthy adults. Trial participant PBMC samples were collected at day 0 and day 28 after the second dose for TCRbeta chain sequencing. The CDR3 regions of human TCRbeta chains were analyzed by immunosequencing. In the original analysis: TCRs in the repertoires were compared against a reference library of SARS-CoV-2-specific TCRs that had been generated with the MIRA antigen-specificity platform. Breadth was defined as the fraction of unique TCRs that were SARS-CoV-2-associated, and depth was defined as the fraction of total T cells that were SARS-CoV-2-associated. Using the MIRA data, each spike-specific TCR was mapped to the spike region that the TCR reacts to and placed in a CD4 or CD8 class. Log10-transformed breadth and depth values were compared by one-way ANOVA with Sidak's multiple comparisons tests. What TCRdb holds here is the immuneACCESS table cut down to in-frame rearrangements. Part of the clones is not present; checked against another copy, under half of the missing clones reflect an unresolved V gene, and the others are unexplained. The D gene and trimming were derived from the DNA, and the V and J assignments and clone size from that table. This sample lists over 100,000 clones; about 82% were detected once. The ten largest account for around 12% of the sample.

The starting material was peripheral blood, obtained on day 0 of AZD1222 vaccination. This receptor was taken from an adult in good health. The V and J genes are TRBV19 and TRBJ1-5; 8 of the junction bases match TRBD1. The CDR3 loop reads CASSPTRQGSNQPQHF. The DNA is TGTGCCAGTAGCCCAACTCGACAGGGGAGCAATCAGCCCCAGCATTTT.